This T cell receptor beta chain emerged from a study of cytomegalovirus exposure and HLA in healthy donors. Study-level points and caveats: Researchers reported that a few CMV-associated chains were confirmed in vitro as CMV antigen-specific.

Concerning this clone: Its target is not known.

The PCR contained 60 Vbeta and 13 Jbeta primers. Method: immunoSEQ multiplex PCR; TCRdb's copy keeps in-frame clones and lacks some. The sample shows around 150,000 clones, nearly 80% of them seen only once. This sequence was found in a male donor in good health and CMV-seronegative. The sample was PBMCs.

CDR3 loop: CASSLAGAYEQYF. The CDR3 DNA sequence: TGTGCCAGCAGTTTGGCAGGGGCCTACGAGCAGTACTTC. The chain couples TRBV27 to TRBJ2-7; TRBD1 is a possible D gene (6 bases). The V gene's germline CDR1 is MNHEY and CDR2 SMNVEV (reference sequence). V dropped 3 bases and J dropped 2 bases, with 8 bases sitting between them. This CDR3 spans 13 amino acids.